The 11 T cell receptor beta chains below were found in one sample sequenced in a study of graft-versus-host responses after intestinal transplantation. Assay: immunoSEQ multiplex PCR; the TCRdb copy retains only in-frame clones and omits some. The table includes 86,000 or so clones, 80% to 95% detected once. No antigen has been assigned to these receptors. The specimen comprised unstimulated CD8+ T cells sorted from spleen or lymph node cells, sampled before intestinal transplant. All receptors come from a human donor who received an intestinal transplant.

The rearrangement uses TRBV29-1 and TRBJ2-2; D possibly corresponds to TRBD1 (6 bases). The CDR3 length is 13 residues. V was trimmed by 7 bases and J by 5 bases, leaving 14 bases between them. CDR1 and CDR2 (germline): SQVTM, ANQGSEA. CDR3 coding DNA: TGCAGCGGGCTGGACAGAGTAACCGGGGAGCTGTTTTTT. Translation gives CSGLDRVTGELFF.

The chain carries TRBV27 and TRBJ2-2; D gene unclear. The CDR3 runs to 15 residues. CDR1 and CDR2 from the germline V gene are MNHEY and SMNVEV (reference sequence). The V end was cut by 6 bases, the J end by 0 bases, with 11 bases between. The chain's CDR3 is CASRKSPTNTGELFF. The CDR3 DNA follows: TGTGCCAGCAGGAAAAGTCCTACGAACACCGGGGAGCTGTTTTTT.

This clone was found a few times. The chain links TRBV9 to TRBJ2-1; D is perhaps TRBD2 (7 bases). Deletions cut 3 bases from V and 6 bases from J, with 16 bases between. The germline V gene has CDR1 SGDLS and CDR2 YYNGEE. The CDR3 covers 15 residues. As DNA, the CDR3 is TGTGCCAGCAGCGAGGGGGGGTTCGGCGGCAATGAGCAGTTCTTC. This translates into CASSEGGFGGNEQFF.

The chain joins TRBV6-6 to TRBJ1-1; possible D gene TRBD1, 6 bases. Germline V gives CDR1 MNHNY, CDR2 SVGAGI (reference sequence). V was pared by 6 bases and J by 3 bases, with 11 bases between. The CDR3 contains 13 residues. In DNA form, the CDR3 reads TGTGCCAGCAGGCAGGGGCTTGACACTGAAGCTTTCTTT. Protein: CASRQGLDTEAFF.

This clone was observed once. Other DNA variants within this sample encode the same CDR3. The chain recombines TRBV5-4 with TRBJ2-2; D unresolved. The V end was cut by 2 bases, the J end by 8 bases, with 7 bases between. CDR1 and CDR2 from the germline V gene are SGHNT and YYREEE (reference sequence). The CDR3 extends over 12 amino acids. For the CDR3, the DNA is TGTGCCAGCAGCTTTGGTTCGGGGGAGCTGTTTTTT. Translating it yields CASSFGSGELFF.

In this sample, this clone turned up once. The J gene is TRBJ2-1, the V gene TRBV6-5; no clear D gene. Germline CDR1 MNHEY, CDR2 SVGAGI. The V end was cut by 6 bases, the J end by 7 bases, with 16 bases between. The CDR3 is made up of 14 amino acids. In DNA form, the CDR3 reads TGTGCCAGCAGAGCCATAGTCCCGTTTAATGAGCAGTTCTTC. Encoded protein: CASRAIVPFNEQFF.

This clone was counted once. The V gene is TRBV10-1, the J gene TRBJ2-1; maybe TRBD2 (6 bases). Germline loops: CDR1 WNHNN, CDR2 SYGVQD (reference sequence). V was pared by 4 bases and J by 4 bases, with 14 bases between. The CDR3 runs to 15 residues. The CDR3 spells CASSVTGDNYNEQFF. DNA for the CDR3: TGCGCCAGCAGTGTAACGGGAGATAATTACAATGAGCAGTTCTTC.

The chain employs TRBV7-9 and TRBJ2-3; TRBD2 matches 14 bases. The ends lost 5 bases at V and 4 bases at J; junction bases unmatched: 2. This CDR3 spans 15 amino acids. The germline CDR1 and CDR2 sequences are SEHNR and FQNEAQ (reference sequence). The CDR3 nucleotides are TGTGCCAGCAGCGCGACTAGCGGGAGGGCAGATACGCAGTATTTT. This encodes CASSATSGRADTQYF.

The genes are TRBV27 and TRBJ1-1; D gene ambiguous. Between the trimmed V and J ends, which lost 8 bases and 7 bases, there was a span of 11 bases. CDR1 is MNHEY, CDR2 SMNVEV, per germline (reference sequence). This CDR3 spans 11 amino acids. In DNA, the CDR3 is TGTGCCAGCTGGACCGGGAGTGAAGCTTTCTTT. Its protein is CASWTGSEAFF.

The V and J genes are TRBV5-4 and TRBJ1-2, with 12 bases lining up with TRBD1. The germline CDR1 and CDR2 sequences are SGHNT and YYREEE (reference sequence). The V and J ends lost 4 bases and 3 bases, in that order; junction bases with no gene match: 19. This CDR3 region has 20 residues. In nucleotides, the CDR3 is TGTGCCAGCAGCATTGAGGAGGGGACAGGGGGCCCCATTAGCTACTATGGCTACACCTTC. It is translated as CASSIEEGTGGPISYYGYTF.

The chain links TRBV7-9 to TRBJ2-6; no definite D call. Germline values: CDR1 SEHNR, CDR2 FQNEAQ (reference sequence). The ends were cut back, 1 base at V and 2 bases at J, with 12 bases in the middle. CDR3 length equals 17 residues. This CDR3 is CASSLEVDRAGANVLTF. The CDR3 DNA sequence: TGTGCCAGCAGCTTAGAGGTTGATCGGGCTGGGGCCAACGTCCTGACTTTC.